One T cell receptor (beta chain) is described in this entry. The data were taken from a study of identical twins. The germline CDR1 and CDR2 sequences are DFQATT and SNEGSKA (reference sequence). This CDR3 contains 17 residues. V lost 3 bases to trimming and J lost 1 base; unmatched junction nucleotides: 8. TCRdb re-derived calls from the 5' RACE reads in MiXCR, one entry per CDR3 protein. The sample has approximately 230,000 distinct CDR3 sequences, roughly 13% seen once; the top ten hold about 9%. The gene calls are TRBV20-1 and TRBJ2-6; 8 positions match TRBD2. Sequenced input: memory (CD45RO+) T cells sorted from blood. The origin of this receptor is a woman aged 18-29 years in good health. CDR3 in DNA: TGCAGTGCTAGCAGAGGGACTAGTTCTTCTGGGGCCAACGTCCTGACTTTC. Protein product: CSASRGTSSSGANVLTF.